This T cell receptor (beta chain) was identified during a study of blood T cells in healthy people across ages. The germline gives CDR1 SGHTA, CDR2 FQGNSA. Trimming pared 7 bases from V and 9 bases from J, leaving 16 bases between. CDR3 length: 13 amino acids. Through a sample-barcoded 5' primer and a J-beta primer mix, a second PCR was run for roughly 6 to 12 cycles. Each cDNA molecule received a tag from a template-switch adaptor that had 12 random nucleotides. TCRdb re-called the 5' RACE reads with MiXCR, one entry per CDR3 protein. The sample shows approximately 690,000 distinct CDR3 sequences, 45% to 65% of them seen only once. Each sample provided at least 5 micrograms of extracted total RNA.

J is TRBJ1-3 and V is TRBV7-2; weak D call: TRBD1 (5 bases). Sequencing was done on a sample of blood. The sequence came from a man aged 55 to 70 in good health. The DNA of the CDR3 is TGTGCCAGCACCCCGAGTCGGGGGGGCACCATATATTTT. Encoded protein: CASTPSRGGTIYF.